Listed below are T cell receptor delta chains from one sample, sequenced in a study of gamma-delta T cells after stem cell transplantation. TCRdb repeated clone calling on the RT-PCR reads with CATT. The table lists 1,200 to 1,500 delta-chain clones, over 2% of them singletons. Sequencing input: gamma-delta T cells. The receptors stem from a human donor. It is not recorded whose cells these are; they may come from a transplant donor. Each CDR3 is given with its conserved first and last residue. The order of the fields is clone size, J gene, V gene, CDR3 protein. Part of the rows lack a size; the others show once, few, many or a class for expanded clones.

few,TRDJ1,TRDV2,CACDPVRMGDTDKLIF
few,TRDJ1,TRDV2,CACDALLGVDDKLIF
-,TRDJ1,TRDV2,CACDALGDTRGTDKLIF
large,TRDJ1,TRDV2,CACDTGGYGGKLIF
-,TRDJ1,TRDV2,CACDRVGDTRGTDKLIF
few,TRDJ1,TRDV2,CACDALGDTYTDKLIF
-,TRDJ1,TRDV2,CACDSAEVLGDTVTNKYTDKLIF
medium-sized,TRDJ1,TRDV2,CACDTAGVPTDKLIF
medium-sized,TRDJ1,TRDV2,CACDTVDHGGYATDKLIF
few,TRDJ1,TRDV2,CACDLLGDTRGTDKLIF
hyperexpanded,TRDJ1,TRDV2,CACDNRGLGDTYTDKLIF
medium-sized,TRDJ1,TRDV2,CACDPVLRGIRPTDKLIF
-,TRDJ1,TRDV2,CACDTVGGYSDKLIF
large,TRDJ1,TRDV2,CACFALGAADKLIF
medium-sized,TRDJ1,TRDV2,CACDTAETGGAYTDKLIF
-,TRDJ1,TRDV2,CACDSVLGDTGGDKLIF
large,TRDJ1,TRDV2,CACDPLKETDKLIF
-,TRDJ1,TRDV2,CACDSVLGDKDKLIF